This TCR beta chain came from a study of CD8 T cells in ankylosing spondylitis. Germline-derived CDR1 and CDR2 are SNHLY and FYNNEI. CDR3 length equals 16 residues. After removal of 6 bases from V and 6 bases from J, the junction contained 7 bases not matched to a gene. Remarks on this clonotype: Its antigen is undetermined.

The study's findings and limits: Reactive arthritis synovial fluid and blood previously showed some of these motif variants. For ankylosing spondylitis blood, a TCR beta motif of eight or nine highly homologous variants appeared characteristic.

TCRdb used MiXCR to reprocess the 5' RACE reads, holding one entry per CDR3 protein. The data hold under 550,000 distinct CDR3 sequences, with roughly 27% observed a single time. The sequence was obtained from a male donor with ankylosing spondylitis. The genes are TRBV2 and TRBJ2-1; 14 positions match TRBD2. The specimen sequenced was blood, either unsorted or a sorted T cell fraction (not recorded which). CDR3 loop: CASRSSGLAGVNEQFF. The CDR3 nucleotides read TGTGCCAGCAGGTCCTCGGGACTAGCGGGAGTCAATGAGCAGTTCTTC. Together with reference TRBV2 and TRBJ2-1, the CDR3 gives the full variable domain: EPEVTQTPSHQVTQMGQEVILRCVPISNHLYFYWYRQILGQKVEFLVSFYNNEISEKSEIFDDQFSVERPDGSNFTLKIRSTKLEDSAMYFCASRSSGLAGVNEQFFGPGTRLTVL.